The text below deals with one TCR beta chain. This clonotype was found many times. The clone's antigen remains unknown. No qualities accompany the bases; no much larger clone lies one base away. The data were taken from a study of blood T cells in healthy people across ages (dated by TCRdb to 2015 to 2017). Broadly, across the study: In model experiments, roughly one uniquely barcoded TCR beta cDNA molecule per two T cells was captured by template switching. To track age-related changes in TCR beta repertoire diversity, the study relied on deep sequencing normalized with unique cDNA molecular identifiers. Four age groups were formed from the donors: young (average about 17 years), middle-aged (approximately 40), aged (approximately 60) and long-lived (more than 75). To avoid experimental bias, donors of different ages were randomly spread across the sequencing lanes. Two additional independent replicas of 1 million unique cDNA reads from the same blood draw were analyzed for two donors (one aged 18 to 30 and one aged 80 or older).

The 39 donors, aged roughly 6 to 90 years, were systemically healthy Caucasian individuals from Russia. Roughly 9 milliliters of peripheral blood were drawn from each donor into EDTA-treated Vacutainer tubes. Ficoll-Paque density-gradient centrifugation was used to isolate PBMCs, with at least 7 million per sample. Trizol reagent was used to extract total RNA from the PBMCs, yielding at least 6 micrograms per sample. For every donor, an aliquot of PBMCs went through flow cytometry to measure the percentages of naive CD45RAhigh/CD27high T cells. The library came from 5' RACE. TCRdb names Illumina HiSeq 2500 as the instrument used. A second PCR of roughly 6 to 11 cycles was run with a J-beta primer mix and a sample-barcoded 5' primer. A unique molecular identifier was introduced onto each TCR beta cDNA molecule by a template-switch 5' adaptor carrying 12 random nucleotides. At least 2.5 million CDR3-containing paired-end reads were obtained from each sample. All of the RNA was converted into first-strand cDNA using the Mint cDNA synthesis kit, with a TRBC-specific oligonucleotide serving as the primer. All cDNA was treated with uracil-DNA glycosylase and then went through a first 18-cycle PCR with the universal primers M1SS and BC2_uni_R. The authors' analysis ran thus. For normalization, 1 million high-quality reads, each with a distinct molecular identifier, were randomly selected from each sample. Instead of being binned into consensus sequences, reads with shared molecular identifiers were discarded. CDR3 identification, clonotype clustering and error correction used MiTCR with a Q25 quality threshold and the strictest error-elimination algorithm. A nonparametric unseen species model using Euler transformation provided a lower-bound estimate of total TCR beta diversity. The raw public reads went through TCRdb reprocessing: fastp at Q25, MiXCR clone calling, in-frame beta chains kept. When rows share a CDR3 protein, they turn into one entry using the most common DNA and genes. These V and J calls rely on TCRdb rather than the paper's analysis. The sample includes approximately 830,000 distinct CDR3 sequences, with around 62% observed a single time. The ten biggest clones cover 25% to 30% of the sample.

What the study reported, not specific to this receptor: A strong correlation was found between observed TCR beta diversity and the percentage of naive T cells measured by flow cytometry. Estimates of total diversity based on one million sequenced T cells were considered lower bounds and underestimates. Bulk unsorted PBMC profiling prevented conclusive comparison of naive and antigen-experienced compartments. Observed TCR beta diversity per million T cells fell roughly linearly with age, and a significant reduction was already apparent by age roughly 40. Because the CMV infection status of the donors was unknown, age-related changes in expanded clonotypes may potentially have been confounded. The long-lived group showed more naive CD4+ T cells, fewer expanded clones and increased TCR diversity than the aged group, suggesting age selection.

The sample was blood. This receptor was identified in a man in his thirties or forties in good health.

The CDR3 reads as follows: CASSQEAGQETQYF. In nucleotide form, the sequence is TGTGCCAGCAGCCAAGAAGCGGGGCAGGAGACCCAGTACTTC. This sequence uses TRBV4-2 and TRBJ2-5; TRBD2 matches 7 bases in the middle. V trim: 0 bases; J trim: 5 bases; unmatched bases: 3. The CDR3, cysteine through phenylalanine, is 14 amino acids long. Only CDR3 DNA remains: 42 bases, in frame from the first base. The germline V gene provides CDR1 LGHNA and CDR2 YNFKEQ.